This T cell receptor (beta chain) originates from a study of T cell changes during pregnancy in multiple sclerosis. The CDR3 is 13 amino acids. CDR1 is SQVTM and CDR2 is ANQGSEA in the germline V gene. With 7 bases clipped from V and 3 bases from J, the junction kept 6 bases outside the gene matches. Assay: immunoSEQ multiplex PCR; the TCRdb copy retains only in-frame clones and omits some. The sample records 85,000 to 100,000 clones, over 80% being singletons. The gene calls are TRBV29-1 and TRBJ2-7; 10 bases are shared with TRBD1. This TCR was sampled from a female donor with multiple sclerosis, enrolled in a pregnancy study. The input for sequencing was peripheral blood, taken in the first trimester of pregnancy. The CDR3 DNA follows: TGCAGCGCAGTTGGGGACAGGGGCTACGAGCAGTACTTC. The encoded protein is CSAVGDRGYEQYF.